Below are 20 T cell receptor beta chains sequenced from a single sample in a study of cytomegalovirus exposure and HLA in healthy donors. The PCR was carried out with 60 Vbeta primers and 13 Jbeta primers. Data came from immunoSEQ multiplex PCR; TCRdb stores just in-frame clones and leaves some out. The sample totals about 74,000 clones. The sequenced sample was PBMCs. The receptors originated from a female donor in good health and CMV-seropositive.

The chain uses TRBV5-1 and TRBJ1-1; D unclear. This CDR3 contains 13 residues. CDR1 is SGHRS, CDR2 YFSETQ, per germline. V lost 1 base and J 2 bases, leaving 6 bases between the germline ends. For the CDR3, the DNA is TGCGCCAGCAGCTTGTCTATTAACACTGAAGCTTTCTTT. It yields the protein CASSLSINTEAFF.

The chain combines TRBV27 with TRBJ1-2; 8 bases are a match to TRBD1. V lost 7 bases to trimming and J lost 8 bases; unmatched junction nucleotides: 15. In germline, CDR1 is MNHEY, CDR2 SMNVEV (reference sequence). CDR3 length: 15 residues. This CDR3 reads CASTPEGPGGLGYTF. The DNA for the CDR3 is TGTGCCAGCACCCCGGAGGGGCCAGGGGGCTTAGGCTACACCTTC.

The chain joins TRBV29-1 to TRBJ1-2, with a tentative D call TRBD1 (5 bases). CDR1 is SQVTM, CDR2 ANQGSEA, per germline. Trimming stripped 4 bases from V and 8 bases from J, with 11 bases between. This CDR3 spans 11 amino acids. As DNA, the CDR3 is TGCAGCGTTGGATCAGGGCAGGGCTACACCTTC. Translation gives CSVGSGQGYTF.

The chain combines TRBV7-3 with TRBJ1-2, with 8 bases lining up with TRBD1. Germline CDR1 reads SGHTA; CDR2 reads FQGTGA. This CDR3 is built from 14 residues. V shed 6 bases and J 3 bases; nucleotides not matched to a gene: 6. As DNA, the CDR3 is TGTGCCAGCAGTAGACAGGGGTTCGACTATGGCTACACCTTC. Its translation is CASSRQGFDYGYTF.

The rearrangement links TRBV7-8 to TRBJ2-2; TRBD1 agrees at 9 bases. Germline CDR1 is SGHVS and CDR2 is FQNEAQ. The J segment lost 1 base and the V segment lost 3 bases, leaving 3 bases of the junction unmatched. The length of the CDR3 is 16 residues. This chain's CDR3 is CASSFGTGRNTGELFF. CDR3 bases: TGTGCCAGCAGCTTTGGGACAGGGAGGAACACCGGGGAGCTGTTTTTT.

V and J are TRBV29-1 and TRBJ1-2; 9 bases map to TRBD1. Germline CDR1 is SQVTM and CDR2 is ANQGSEA. With 7 bases clipped from V and 6 bases from J, the junction kept 3 bases outside the gene matches. The CDR3 covers 11 residues. DNA of the CDR3: TGCAGCGCGGGACAGGGTCATGGCTACACCTTC. It yields the protein CSAGQGHGYTF.

The chain has TRBV29-1 and TRBJ1-1; tentative D call: TRBD1 (5 bases). V dropped 0 bases and J dropped 4 bases, with 12 bases sitting between them. The germline V gene encodes CDR1 SQVTM and CDR2 ANQGSEA. The CDR3 length is 14 residues. The CDR3 bases are TGCAGCGTTGAAGAGGCAGGGAAAGTCACTGAAGCTTTCTTT. Protein product: CSVEEAGKVTEAFF.

V and J are TRBV6-6 and TRBJ2-7; 7 bases line up with TRBD1. This CDR3 is 14 amino acids long. Trimming removed 2 bases from V and 4 bases from J; junction bases left unmatched: 5. Per the germline V gene, CDR1 is MNHNY and CDR2 is SVGAGI (reference sequence). DNA of the CDR3: TGTGCCAGCAGTTACGACAGGGCGAATTACGAGCAGTACTTC. It codes for CASSYDRANYEQYF.

The chain employs TRBV4-3 and TRBJ2-3; D is possibly TRBD1 (6 bases). This CDR3 spans 18 amino acids. In germline, CDR1 is LGHNA, CDR2 YSLEER. V dropped 0 bases and J dropped 6 bases, with 22 bases sitting between them. The chain's CDR3 is CASSQDRRGSHPRDTQYF. The CDR3, as DNA: TGCGCCAGCAGCCAAGATCGAAGGGGGAGCCACCCAAGGGATACGCAGTATTTT.

The gene calls are TRBV9 and TRBJ2-1, with D maybe TRBD2 (6 bases). The CDR3 totals 14 residues. Per germline, CDR1 SGDLS and CDR2 YYNGEE. The V end lost 3 bases, the J end lost 9 bases, and 16 bases lay between the germline ends. The CDR3 loop reads CASSEDGSFTEQFF. The DNA for the CDR3 is TGTGCCAGCAGCGAGGACGGGAGCTTTACTGAGCAGTTCTTC. The full variable domain, its missing parts supplied by reference TRBV9 and TRBJ2-1, is DSGVTQTPKHLITATGQRVTLRCSPRSGDLSVYWYQQSLDQGLQFLIQYYNGEERAKGNILERFSAQQFPDLHSELNLSSLELGDSALYFCASSEDGSFTEQFFGPGTRLTVL.

The chain recombines TRBV2 with TRBJ1-4, with TRBD1 as a possible D gene (6 bases). The CDR3 is 17 residues long. CDR1 and CDR2 (germline): SNHLY, FYNNEI. Trimming stripped 8 bases from V and 0 bases from J, with 19 bases between. The DNA for the CDR3 is TGTGCCAGCGGGGGGGGCTCAGCGCTTGCAACTAATGAAAAACTGTTTTTT. Translated, it gives CASGGGSALATNEKLFF.

A note on this clone: Other DNA sequences from this sample encode an identical CDR3 as well. The V and J genes are TRBV9 and TRBJ2-5; 8 nucleotides line up with TRBD2. Losses at the gene ends were 2 bases for V and 5 bases for J; bases not matched to a gene: 2. CDR1 SGDLS and CDR2 YYNGEE come from the germline V gene. The CDR3 runs 13 residues. The CDR3 DNA reads as TGTGCCAGCAGCGTCGGCGGGGGGGAGACCCAGTACTTC. Its translation is CASSVGGGETQYF.

The chain has TRBV5-1 and TRBJ2-1; D is perhaps TRBD2 (5 bases). This CDR3 is 15 amino acids long. CDR1 and CDR2 (germline): SGHRS, YFSETQ. Deletions cut 0 bases from V and 3 bases from J, with 10 bases between. The CDR3 DNA is TGCGCCAGCAGCTTGGAAGCGGATCGCTACAATGAGCAGTTCTTC. Its protein product is CASSLEADRYNEQFF.

This chain uses TRBV27 with TRBJ1-5; D perhaps matches TRBD1 (5 bases). CDR1 is MNHEY and CDR2 is SMNVEV in the germline V gene (reference sequence). The CDR3 has 14 residues. Trimming stripped 5 bases from V and 2 bases from J, with 10 bases between. The CDR3 here is CASSPSGGNQPQHF. CDR3 sequence (DNA): TGTGCCAGCAGTCCATCGGGGGGCAATCAGCCCCAGCATTTT.

V usage is TRBV9 and J usage is TRBJ1-1; maybe TRBD1 (5 bases). Germline V CDR1 and CDR2: SGDLS, YYNGEE. The CDR3 runs to 13 residues. V shed 4 bases and J shed 4 bases, with 11 bases lying between them. The CDR3 DNA reads as TGTGCCAGCAGCACTACAGGATTCACTGAAGCTTTCTTT. Its translation is CASSTTGFTEAFF.

The chain combines TRBV11-2 with TRBJ2-2, with D perhaps TRBD1 (5 bases). Germline loops: CDR1 SGHAT, CDR2 FQNNGV. This CDR3 is built from 18 residues. V lost 1 base to trimming and J lost 5 bases, with 20 bases between them. CDR3: CASSLGKDQGPWTGELFF. The CDR3 DNA reads as TGTGCCAGCAGCTTAGGAAAGGATCAGGGCCCCTGGACCGGGGAGCTGTTTTTT. The full variable domain, rest sourced from reference TRBV11-2 and TRBJ2-2, is EAGVAQSPRYKIIEKRQSVAFWCNPISGHATLYWYQQILGQGPKLLIQFQNNGVVDDSQLPKDRFSAERLKGVDSTLKIQPAKLEDSAVYLCASSLGKDQGPWTGELFFGEGSRLTVL.

The DNA of the CDR3 is TGTGCCAGCAGCTATTTGGGACAGGGGGCTGGCTACACCTTC. Its protein is CASSYLGQGAGYTF. The V call is TRBV7-2, the J call TRBJ1-2; 12 bases are a match to TRBD1. This CDR3 is 14 amino acids long. V trimming: 4 bases; J trimming: 7 bases; junction bases outside the gene matches: 4. Germline assignment: CDR1 SGHTA and CDR2 FQGNSA.

The chain has TRBV5-4 and TRBJ2-2; D is possibly TRBD1 (6 bases). This CDR3 region has 15 residues. The germline V and J ends were trimmed by 2 bases and 0 bases, with 8 bases remaining between them. CDR1 SGHNT and CDR2 YYREEE come from the germline V gene (reference sequence). This CDR3 reads CASSFGTTNTGELFF. DNA of the CDR3: TGTGCCAGCAGCTTTGGGACAACGAACACCGGGGAGCTGTTTTTT.

The CDR3, as DNA: TGCGCCAGCAGCGCTAGGACAGGGGGCGGTTCACCCCTCCACTTT. This codes for CASSARTGGGSPLHF. The chain has TRBV10-2 and TRBJ1-6; TRBD1 aligns across 11 bases. Unmatched junction bases numbered 7, after V lost 6 bases and J lost 9 bases. Germline CDR1 WSHSY, CDR2 SAAADI. This CDR3 spans 15 amino acids.

The V and J genes are TRBV4-3 and TRBJ1-4, with D uncertain. In germline, CDR1 is LGHNA, CDR2 YSLEER. CDR3 size: 13 residues. Trimming removed 4 bases at V and 8 bases at J, with 11 bases between. CDR3 nucleotides: TGCGCCAGCAGCCCCCTGGTTGGCGAAAAACTGTTTTTT. Translation gives CASSPLVGEKLFF.